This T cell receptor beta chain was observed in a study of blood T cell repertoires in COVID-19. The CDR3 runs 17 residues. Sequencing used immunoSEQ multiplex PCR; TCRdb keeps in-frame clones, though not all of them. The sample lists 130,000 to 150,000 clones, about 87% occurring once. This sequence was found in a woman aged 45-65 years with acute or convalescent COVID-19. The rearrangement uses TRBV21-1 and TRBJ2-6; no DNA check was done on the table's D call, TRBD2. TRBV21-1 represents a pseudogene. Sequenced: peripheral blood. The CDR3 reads CASTNGGRGSGANVLTF. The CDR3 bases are TGTGCCAGCACTAATGGTGGCAGAGGCTCTGGGGCCAACGTCCTGACTTTC.